This T cell receptor beta chain was obtained from a study of shared clonotypes between healthy human individuals. This CDR3 is built from 15 residues. V gave up 3 bases and J gave up 5 bases, with 13 bases separating them. Germline V gene lookup returns CDR1 MNHEY and CDR2 SMNVEV (reference sequence). Measured with immunoSEQ multiplex PCR; TCRdb has only the in-frame clones, and not every one. Of 950,000 to 1,300,000 clones detected, 75% appear once; the ten largest clones hold about 1.5%. The rearrangement uses TRBV27 and TRBJ2-2, with D possibly being TRBD1 or TRBD2 (5 bases each). Input material: memory CD4+ T cells sorted from blood. Subset of the sample: CD45RA-negative fraction. This sequence was found in a man between 18 and 35 years old in good health. The CDR3 bases are TGTGCCAGCAGTTTCGCCGGGGACGGAACCGGGGAGCTGTTTTTT. Translated, it gives CASSFAGDGTGELFF.